Listed below are T cell receptor beta chains from one sample, sequenced in a study of cytomegalovirus exposure and HLA in healthy donors. The protocol was immunoSEQ multiplex PCR, while the TCRdb copy is restricted to in-frame clones and leaves out a portion. There are about 160,000 clones in the sample; less than 90% occur only once, and more than 2% lies in the top ten. Sequenced material: PBMCs. These receptors were collected from a woman under 30 in good health and CMV-seronegative. The CDR3 runs from the conserved cysteine through the conserved F or W. The D gene is left open where the match is weak. Clone size is not always given. Where it is, it says once, few, many or a class for expanded clones.

TRBJ2-7 TRBV9 NA TRBD1 TGTGCCAGCAGTGGCACGACAGGGTCCCACGAGCAGTACTTC CASSGTTGSHEQYF
TRBJ1-2 TRBV5-8 NA TRBD1 TGTGCCAGCAGCTTGGGGGACAGGGATGAAGGCTACACCTTC CASSLGDRDEGYTF
TRBJ2-7 TRBV5-4 NA TRBD2 TGTGCCAGCAGCTTCGGGACTAGCGGCGGCCCGGGCTACGAGCAGTACTTC CASSFGTSGGPGYEQYF
TRBJ2-1 TRBV6-1 NA TRBD2 TGTGCCAGCAGCCTAACTAGCGGGCTATACAATGAGCAGTTCTTC CASSLTSGLYNEQFF
TRBJ2-6 TRBV11-2 NA NA TGTGCCAGCAGCGGAAAACCCAACAGGACCGGGGCCAACGTCCTGACTTTC CASSGKPNRTGANVLTF
TRBJ1-1 TRBV5-6 NA NA TGTGCCAGCAGCTTTGTGGGGGCAACTGAAGCTTTCTTT CASSFVGATEAFF
TRBJ2-7 TRBV7-6 NA NA TGTGCCAGCAGCTTAGCAACAGGGTACGAGCAGTACTTC CASSLATGYEQYF
TRBJ1-2 TRBV7-9 NA TRBD1 TGTGCCAGCAGATATCACAGGGGACTTGACTATGGCTACACCTTC CASRYHRGLDYGYTF
TRBJ2-5 TRBV19 NA TRBD1 TGTGCCAGTAGTGCCAGGACAGGCGGAGAGACCCAGTACTTC CASSARTGGETQYF
TRBJ1-6 TRBV4-1 NA NA TGCGCCAGCAGCCAAGAGAGGGTCGGGGGGGTCTATAATTCACCCCTCCACTTT CASSQERVGGVYNSPLHF
TRBJ2-5 TRBV5-1 NA NA TGCGCCAGCAGCGATTTACAGGGTCAAGAGACCCAGTACTTC CASSDLQGQETQYF
TRBJ2-1 TRBV27 NA NA TGTGCCAGCAGTACCACTCCCTGGGGTGGGAGAGGCTCCTACAATGAGCAGTTCTTC CASSTTPWGGRGSYNEQFF
TRBJ2-2 TRBV19 NA NA TGTGCCAGTTTGAGGATAACCGGGGAGCTGTTTTTT CASLRITGELFF
TRBJ2-5 TRBV15 NA TRBD2 TGTGCCACCAGCAGATCCCGGATGCGCGGGAGAGGTGCGGAGACCCAGTACTTC CATSRSRMRGRGAETQYF
TRBJ2-7 TRBV27 NA TRBD1 TGTGCCAGCAGTTCCCGAGGGACAGGGAGCTCCTACGAGCAGTACTTC CASSSRGTGSSYEQYF
TRBJ1-2 TRBV18 NA NA TGTGCCAGCTCACCACCGGGGGGGGCTTATGGCTACACCTTC CASSPPGGAYGYTF
TRBJ2-7 TRBV5-1 NA TRBD1 TGCGCCAGCAGCCCTGGGACAGGGTCAGACGAGCAGTACTTC CASSPGTGSDEQYF
TRBJ1-2 TRBV29-1 NA NA TGCAGCGTTGAAGGACAGGTGAACTATGGCTACACCTTC CSVEGQVNYGYTF
TRBJ2-7 TRBV7-2 NA NA TGTGCCAGCAGCTTTTCTCTTACAGGGACCGAGCAGTACTTC CASSFSLTGTEQYF
TRBJ2-4 TRBV4-1 NA NA TGCGCCAGCAGCCGTTTGGCAGGGGACAAAAACATTCAGTACTTC CASSRLAGDKNIQYF
TRBJ1-2 TRBV10-2 NA NA TGCGCTATGTTTTGTGAGGACTATGGCTACACCTTC CAMFCEDYGYTF
TRBJ2-5 TRBV4-1 NA NA TGCGCCAGCAGACAGGGCTTTCAAGAGACCCAGTACTTC CASRQGFQETQYF
TRBJ2-7 TRBV6-1 NA TRBD2 TGTGCCAGCAAGCGGGACGGGGGGGCTCGGGAGCAGTACTTC CASKRDGGAREQYF
TRBJ2-7 TRBV28 NA TRBD2 TGTGCCAGCAGTTGGTCTAGCGGAGCTTACGAGCAGTACTTC CASSWSSGAYEQYF
TRBJ2-7 TRBV5-6 NA NA TGTGCCAGCAGCCAAGGGAGCTCCTACGAGCAGTACTTC CASSQGSSYEQYF
TRBJ2-1 TRBV9 NA NA TGTGCCAGCAGCGTGGGCAGGGCTTCTCACAATGAGCAGTTCTTC CASSVGRASHNEQFF
TRBJ1-5 TRBV12-5 many NA TGTGCTAGTGGTTTGGTACCGGGAGGAGGGAATCAGCCCCAGCATTTT CASGLVPGGGNQPQHF
TRBJ1-2 TRBV7-6 NA TRBD1 TGTGCCAGCAGCCATCTCGGACAGGGGGCGGGAGGCTACACCTTC CASSHLGQGAGGYTF
TRBJ1-2 TRBV29-1 NA NA TGCAGCGTTGTTCGGGGGACCACTAACTATGGCTACACCTTC CSVVRGTTNYGYTF
TRBJ2-7 TRBV19 NA TRBD2 TGTGCCAGTAGTATATCGGGGGGATATGACGAGCAGTACTTC CASSISGGYDEQYF
TRBJ1-2 TRBV4-1 once NA TGCGCCAGCAGCCAAGATCGGTGGCAGCGCTATGGCTACACCTTC CASSQDRWQRYGYTF
TRBJ1-2 TRBV2 NA TRBD1 TGTGCCAGCGACAGGGGCGAATCCTATGGCTACACCTTC CASDRGESYGYTF
TRBJ1-1 TRBV2 NA NA TGTGCCAGCACCTCGGGGGCTGAAGCTTTCTTT CASTSGAEAFF